Listed below are T cell receptor beta chains from one sample, sequenced in a study of post-analysis software for immune sequencing data. MiXCR was run by TCRdb on the PCR reads, yielding one entry per CDR3 protein. This sample has about 820,000 distinct CDR3 sequences, with approximately 57% found just once. The material sequenced was blood. These receptors all come from a girl between 10 and 17 years old with multiple sclerosis. Both conserved end residues are part of each CDR3. Size values are once, few and many counts, or a class for expanded clones, and some rows have none.

cdr3_aa clone_size v_call
CSATRITGGAGGYTF - TRBV29-1
CASGMTDEPYEQYF - TRBV12-5
CASTGRVLLGTNEKLFF - TRBV25-1
CASSFGLADYNEQFF - TRBV6-5
CSALSAYEQYF - TRBV20-1
CSVPTGDTYGYTF - TRBV29-1
CANSSGQTMNTEAFF - TRBV5-6
CASSVSGVWGNQPQHF - TRBV7-2
CASSSDKAQYF - TRBV12-3/TRBV12-4
CGVERLAVYNEQFF - TRBV29-1
CASSLPGFSTEAFF - TRBV7-9
CASSVEVSVGENTEAFF few TRBV9
CASVAGGQTQYF - TRBV12-5
CASSLDRLGQGARTKNIQYF - TRBV7-8
CASSSYRDRGAYEQYF few TRBV7-8
CASSRPIGGGYNEQFF - TRBV5-1
CASSRSFGTRNTEAFF - TRBV7-9
CASSLSILAGDVRDNEQFF - TRBV27
CASRLGGAERETQYF - TRBV28
CASSDPRDGLNYGYTF - TRBV2
CSVVLAGENEQFF few TRBV29-1
CSARLGERAYNEQFF - TRBV20-1
CASSPGWTANYGYTF - TRBV7-2
CAIRPADLYEQYF - TRBV10-3
CSVETQSHYGYTF once TRBV29-1
CSVDARQGQETQYF - TRBV29-1
CSARTKPTIQETQYF - TRBV20-1
CASTTTGRLFF - TRBV12-3/TRBV12-4
CASSADRVTADEQYF few TRBV5-1
CASSLLSEQYF few TRBV12-3/TRBV12-4
CANSLGGQETQYF - TRBV7-3
CASSPAGEETQYF few TRBV5-1
CATSSARPTSELYNEQFF once TRBV24-1
CASRSGTQQETQYF - TRBV5-1
CASSSTRGRPSEQYF - TRBV7-2
CASSRGTGDTEAFF - TRBV7-3
CASSYSGGGENIQYF few TRBV6-5
CASSQVPSGGNEQYF - TRBV3-1
CSARNPRITNQPQHF - TRBV20-1
CASSPGYRGSGTF few TRBV3-1
CASSHRRTSGSHEQFF - TRBV14
CASSSRTGTGASSPYGYTF few TRBV28
CASSVDFTLGYGYTF - TRBV9
CASSYGQGLAQPQHF - TRBV7-2
CSVEGRVSYNEQFF - TRBV29-1
CASSLLLDRGYEQFF - TRBV7-9
CAGAQGWRNYGYTF - TRBV9
CASSFRGGPNTGELFF - TRBV5-5
CASSLDRGGQETQYF - TRBV27
CASSGLFQKNQPQHF - TRBV6-1
CASSLASGRFNSYEQYF - TRBV5-6
CASSPTSAGFPTNYGYTF - TRBV7-2
CASSLGSRAETQYF few TRBV7-9
CASSQDGVSGSYTDTQYF - TRBV4-2
CASSLGVGGGLTDTQYF few TRBV11-2
CASSLGTGAGTQYF - TRBV12-3/TRBV12-4
CASSSFPGQGPSYEQYF few TRBV7-9
CASSQDLTSGTEQYF - TRBV4-1